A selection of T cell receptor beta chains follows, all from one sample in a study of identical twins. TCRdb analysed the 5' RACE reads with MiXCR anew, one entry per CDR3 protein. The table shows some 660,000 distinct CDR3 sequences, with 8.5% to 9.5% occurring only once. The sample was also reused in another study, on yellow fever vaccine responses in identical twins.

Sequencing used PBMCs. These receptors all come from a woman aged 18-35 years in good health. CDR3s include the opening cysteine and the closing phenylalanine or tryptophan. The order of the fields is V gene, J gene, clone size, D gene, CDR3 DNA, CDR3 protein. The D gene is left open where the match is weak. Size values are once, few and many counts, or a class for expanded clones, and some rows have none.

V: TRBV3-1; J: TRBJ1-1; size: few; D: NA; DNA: TGTGCCAGCAGCCAAGTTGGGAGTAGCACTGAAGCTTTCTTT; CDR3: CASSQVGSSTEAFF
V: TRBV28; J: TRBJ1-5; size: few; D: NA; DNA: TGTGCCAGCAAGAAACCCCGGGGTCTTAATCAGCCCCAGCATTTT; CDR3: CASKKPRGLNQPQHF
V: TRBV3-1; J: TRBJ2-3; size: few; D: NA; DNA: TGTGCCAGCAGCCAAAGGGCAGGGCAAAAATCGGGTACGCAGTATTTT; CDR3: CASSQRAGQKSGTQYF
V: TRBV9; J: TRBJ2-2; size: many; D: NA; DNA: TGTGCCAGCAGGACAACCACCGGGGAGCTGTTTTTT; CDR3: CASRTTTGELFF
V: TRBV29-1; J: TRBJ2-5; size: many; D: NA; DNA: TGCAGCGGACGGACACCATCCCAAGAGACCCAGTACTTC; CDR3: CSGRTPSQETQYF
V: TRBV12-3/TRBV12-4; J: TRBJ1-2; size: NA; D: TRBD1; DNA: TGTGCCAGCAGTTTGCCGGGGACAGGGGCGACTGGCTACACCTTC; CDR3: CASSLPGTGATGYTF
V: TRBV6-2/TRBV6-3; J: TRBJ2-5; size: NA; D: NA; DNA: TGTGCCAGCAGTTCGACTAGAGCCGAGACCCAGTACTTC; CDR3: CASSSTRAETQYF
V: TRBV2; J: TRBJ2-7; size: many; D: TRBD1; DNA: TGTGCCAGCAGTGGGAGGGGGACAGGGAGCGAGCAGTACTTC; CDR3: CASSGRGTGSEQYF
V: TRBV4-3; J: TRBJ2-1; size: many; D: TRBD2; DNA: TGCGCCAGCAGCCAAGATAGCGGGAGGGCTACCTACAATGAGCAGTTCTTC; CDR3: CASSQDSGRATYNEQFF
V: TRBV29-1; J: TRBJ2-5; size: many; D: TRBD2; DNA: TGCAGCGTTGGTACTTCGGGAGGGCCCGGAGAGACCCAGTACTTC; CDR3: CSVGTSGGPGETQYF
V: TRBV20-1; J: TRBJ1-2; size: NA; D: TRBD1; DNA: TGCAGTGCTAGGCGGCAGGGGGCGGGTTTCAGCTATGGCTACACCTTC; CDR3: CSARRQGAGFSYGYTF
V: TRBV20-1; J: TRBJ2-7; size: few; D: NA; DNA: TGCAGTGCCCCTAACCCCACGGGGTACGAGCAGTACTTC; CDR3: CSAPNPTGYEQYF
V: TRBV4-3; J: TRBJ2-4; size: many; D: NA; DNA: TGCGCCAGCAGCCAAGGATGGGACATTCGGGACATTCAGTACTTC; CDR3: CASSQGWDIRDIQYF
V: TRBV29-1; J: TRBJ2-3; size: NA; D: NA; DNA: TGCAGCGTTAACGGACAGGGAGGGTTTACCTTAGATACGCAGTATTTT; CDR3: CSVNGQGGFTLDTQYF
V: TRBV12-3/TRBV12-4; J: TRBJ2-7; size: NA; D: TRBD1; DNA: TGTGCCAGCAGGAGGACAGGGTTTCCCTACGAGCAGTACTTC; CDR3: CASRRTGFPYEQYF
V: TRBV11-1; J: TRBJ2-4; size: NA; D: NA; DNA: TGTGCCAGCAGCTCCGGACAGCCTCTAGCCAAAAACATTCAGTACTTC; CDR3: CASSSGQPLAKNIQYF
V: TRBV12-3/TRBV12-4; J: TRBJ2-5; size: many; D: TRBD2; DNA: TGTGCCAGCAGTCCCCAAGGACTAGCCCCCAAAGAGACCCAGTACTTC; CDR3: CASSPQGLAPKETQYF
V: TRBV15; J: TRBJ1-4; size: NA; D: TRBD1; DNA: TGTGCCACCAGCCGGGGACAGGGACTTGAAAAACTGTTTTTT; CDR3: CATSRGQGLEKLFF
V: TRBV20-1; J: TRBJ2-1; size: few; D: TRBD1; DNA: TGCAGTGCTGCCACAGGGGGCTCCTACAATGAGCAGTTCTTC; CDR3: CSAATGGSYNEQFF
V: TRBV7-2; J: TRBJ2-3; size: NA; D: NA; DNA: TGTGCCAGCACCGATCCACGTGGTACGCAGTATTTT; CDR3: CASTDPRGTQYF
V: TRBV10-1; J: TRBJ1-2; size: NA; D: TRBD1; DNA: TGCGCCAGCAGTGAGACAGGGACAGGGGGCGAGAAGATTGAAGGCTACACCTTC; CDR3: CASSETGTGGEKIEGYTF
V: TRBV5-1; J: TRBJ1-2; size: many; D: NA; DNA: TGCGCCAGCAGCTTCGGGGGCGTTGACTATGGCTACACCTTC; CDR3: CASSFGGVDYGYTF
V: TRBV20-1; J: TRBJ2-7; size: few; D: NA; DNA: TGCAGTGCTACGATCTCCGGGACCTTCCCCTACGAGCAGTACTTC; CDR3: CSATISGTFPYEQYF
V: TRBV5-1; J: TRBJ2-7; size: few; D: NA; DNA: TGCGCCAGCAGCTATCATGAGAGCTACGAGCAGTACTTC; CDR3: CASSYHESYEQYF
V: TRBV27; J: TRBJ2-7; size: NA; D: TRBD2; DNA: TGTGCCAGCAGTCCCCTGTCGGGAGGGCCGGGAGAGCAGTACTTC; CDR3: CASSPLSGGPGEQYF
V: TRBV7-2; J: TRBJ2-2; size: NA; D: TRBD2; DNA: TGTGCCACAGGACTAGCGGGAGGGATCGGGGAGCTGTTTTTT; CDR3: CATGLAGGIGELFF
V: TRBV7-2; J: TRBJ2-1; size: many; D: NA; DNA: TGTGCCAGCAGCTTAATCGGAGACTCCTACAATGAGCAGTTCTTC; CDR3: CASSLIGDSYNEQFF
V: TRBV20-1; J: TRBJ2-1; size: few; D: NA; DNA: TGCAGTGCTAGAGAGTTAGGAGGAGCAGAGCAGTTCTTC; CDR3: CSARELGGAEQFF
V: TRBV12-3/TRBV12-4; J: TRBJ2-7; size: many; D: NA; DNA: TGTGCCAGCAGTTTAGCCGACGGAGCAGGGATCTACGAGCAGTACTTC; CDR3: CASSLADGAGIYEQYF
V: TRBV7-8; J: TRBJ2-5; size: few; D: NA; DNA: TGTGCCAGCAGCTTAGTTAACAGGGCAGAGACCCAGTACTTC; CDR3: CASSLVNRAETQYF
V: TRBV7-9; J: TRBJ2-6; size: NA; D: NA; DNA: TGTGCCAGCAGCTCAAGGACCGCTGGGGCCAACGTCCTGACTTTC; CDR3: CASSSRTAGANVLTF
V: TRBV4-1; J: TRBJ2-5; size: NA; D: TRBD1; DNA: TGCGCCAGCAGCTTTCGACAGGGGTCGGTAGAGACCCAGTACTTC; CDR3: CASSFRQGSVETQYF
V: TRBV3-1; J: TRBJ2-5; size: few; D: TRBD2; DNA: TGTGCCAGCAGCCAATCGGAGACTAGCGGGGACCCGTACCAAGAGACCCAGTACTTC; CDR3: CASSQSETSGDPYQETQYF
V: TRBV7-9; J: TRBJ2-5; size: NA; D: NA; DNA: TGTGCCAGCAGCCCCAGACTGGGTCAAGAGACCCAGTACTTC; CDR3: CASSPRLGQETQYF
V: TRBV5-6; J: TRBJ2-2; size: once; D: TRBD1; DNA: TGTGCCATGAGCCCCCGGGACAGGGCGAACACCGGGGAGCTGTTTTTT; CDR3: CAMSPRDRANTGELFF
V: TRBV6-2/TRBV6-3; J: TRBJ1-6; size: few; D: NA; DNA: TGTGCCAGCAGTTACTCTGCAGTGGGCAGTTCACCCCTCCACTTT; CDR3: CASSYSAVGSSPLHF
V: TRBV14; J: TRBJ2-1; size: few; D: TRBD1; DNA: TGTGCCAGCAGCCAAGAAATAGGGGGCGATGAGCAGTTCTTC; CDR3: CASSQEIGGDEQFF
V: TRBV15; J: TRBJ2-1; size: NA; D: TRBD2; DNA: TGTGCCACCAGCAGAGTAGAGACTAGCTATGAAAGCAATGAGCAGTTCTTC; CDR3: CATSRVETSYESNEQFF
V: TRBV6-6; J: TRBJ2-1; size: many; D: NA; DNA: TGTGCCAGCAGCCCCGGCCACAATGAGCAGTTCTTC; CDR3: CASSPGHNEQFF
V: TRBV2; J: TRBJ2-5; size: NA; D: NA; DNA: TGTGCCAGCAGACAGGGAGTGGAGACCCAGTACTTC; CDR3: CASRQGVETQYF
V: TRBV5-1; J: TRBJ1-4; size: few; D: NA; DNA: TGCGCCAGCAGCTTAACGGCACAGCGAGCAACTAATGAAAAACTGTTTTTT; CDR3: CASSLTAQRATNEKLFF
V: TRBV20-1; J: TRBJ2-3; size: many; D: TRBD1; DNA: TGCAGTGCCCCGGACAGGGGGCCGGATACGCAGTATTTT; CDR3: CSAPDRGPDTQYF
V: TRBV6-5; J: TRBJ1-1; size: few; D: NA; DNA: TGTGCCAGCAGACCTCCGGGAGGAGACGCTTTCTTT; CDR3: CASRPPGGDAFF
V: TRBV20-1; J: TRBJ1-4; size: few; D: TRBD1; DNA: TGCAGTGCCGAAGGACAGGGGCGGGAAAAACTGTTTTTT; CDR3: CSAEGQGREKLFF
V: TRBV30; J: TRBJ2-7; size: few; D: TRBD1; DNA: TGTGCCTGGAGTCCAAGTGGGACAGGGAGACACGAGCAGTACTTC; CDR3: CAWSPSGTGRHEQYF
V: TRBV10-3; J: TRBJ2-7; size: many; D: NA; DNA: TGTGCCATCAGTGAAGCTTGGAGGACGACCTACGAGCAGTACTTC; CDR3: CAISEAWRTTYEQYF
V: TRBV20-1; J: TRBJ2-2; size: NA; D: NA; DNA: TGCAGTGCTAGAACCGACAGGAGGGCCGGGGAGCTGTTTTTT; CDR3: CSARTDRRAGELFF
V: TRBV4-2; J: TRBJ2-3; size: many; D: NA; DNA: TGTGCCAGCAGCCAAGATATTAGCACAGATACGCAGTATTTT; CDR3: CASSQDISTDTQYF
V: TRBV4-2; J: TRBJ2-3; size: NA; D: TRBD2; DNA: TGTGCCAGCAGCCAAGAGGTGGCGGGGGGCACAGATACGCAGTATTTT; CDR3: CASSQEVAGGTDTQYF
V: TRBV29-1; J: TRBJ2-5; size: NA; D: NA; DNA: TGCAGCGTTGAAGATCCGAGTGGGGCCCAGTACTTC; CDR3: CSVEDPSGAQYF
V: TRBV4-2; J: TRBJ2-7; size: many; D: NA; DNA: TGTGCCAGCAGCCAAGCGGCAGGGTACGACGAGCAGTACTTC; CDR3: CASSQAAGYDEQYF
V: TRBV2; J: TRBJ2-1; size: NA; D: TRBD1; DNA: TGTGCCAGCAGCAACCAGGGGGTGGACAATGAGCAGTTCTTC; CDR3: CASSNQGVDNEQFF
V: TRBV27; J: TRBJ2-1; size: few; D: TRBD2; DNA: TGTGCCAGCACCGCGGGACTAGCGGCCTCCGATGAGCAGTTCTTC; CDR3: CASTAGLAASDEQFF
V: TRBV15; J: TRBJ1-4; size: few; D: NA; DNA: TGTGCCACCAGCAGAGTTTTCGACGAAAAACTGTTTTTT; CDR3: CATSRVFDEKLFF
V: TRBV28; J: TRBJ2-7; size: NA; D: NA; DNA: TGTGCCAGCAACCCCCCCGCTAGAAAGCAGTACTTC; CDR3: CASNPPARKQYF
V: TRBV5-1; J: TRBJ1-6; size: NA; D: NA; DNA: TGCGCCAGCAGCGCGACAGGCATGGGGAATTCACCCCTCCACTTT; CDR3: CASSATGMGNSPLHF
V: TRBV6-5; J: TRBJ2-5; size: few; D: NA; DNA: TGTGCCAGCAGTTACCCCGACGATCGCGAGACCCAGTACTTC; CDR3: CASSYPDDRETQYF
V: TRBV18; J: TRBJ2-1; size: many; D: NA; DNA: TGTGCCAGCTCCCCGCGGACAGACGATAATGAGCAGTTCTTC; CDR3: CASSPRTDDNEQFF